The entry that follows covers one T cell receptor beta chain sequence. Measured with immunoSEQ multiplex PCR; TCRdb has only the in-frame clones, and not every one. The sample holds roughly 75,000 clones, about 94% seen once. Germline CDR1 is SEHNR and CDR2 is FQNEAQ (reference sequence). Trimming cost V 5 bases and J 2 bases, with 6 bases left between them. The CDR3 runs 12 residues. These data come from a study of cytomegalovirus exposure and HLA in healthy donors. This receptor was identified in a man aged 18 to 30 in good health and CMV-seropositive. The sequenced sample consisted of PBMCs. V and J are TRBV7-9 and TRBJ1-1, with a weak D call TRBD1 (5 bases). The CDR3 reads CASSTGNTEAFF. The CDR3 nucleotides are TGTGCCAGCAGCACAGGAAACACTGAAGCTTTCTTT.